Below, 12 T cell receptor beta chains from the same sample are listed, as sequenced in a study of CDR3 diversity in severe acne. Each CDR3 protein gets one entry after TCRdb re-called the PCR reads with MiXCR. This sample has 79,000 or so distinct CDR3 sequences; less than 65% occur once, and the top ten carry roughly 12%. Sequencing was performed on blood. The receptors here all came from a male donor with severe acne vulgaris.

The V and J genes are TRBV28 and TRBJ2-7, with D possibly TRBD1 on 5 matching bases. Germline-derived CDR1 and CDR2 are MDHEN and SYDVKM. V was clipped by 7 bases and J by 3 bases, with 7 bases between them. CDR3 size: 11 residues. CDR3: CASKTDYEQYF. CDR3 bases: TGTGCCAGCAAGACAGACTACGAGCAGTACTTC.

The chain carries TRBV11-1 and TRBJ2-7; 10 bases agree with TRBD2. The junction had 3 bases not matched to a gene; V was cut back by 1 base and J by 6 bases. The germline V gene encodes CDR1 SGHAT and CDR2 FQDESV (reference sequence). The length of the CDR3 is 14 residues. This chain's CDR3 is CASSLVAGGSEQYF. The CDR3 DNA is TGTGCCAGCAGCTTAGTAGCGGGAGGCTCCGAGCAGTACTTC.

In this sample, this clonotype turned up many times. This chain joins TRBV3-2 and TRBJ1-1. TRBV3-2 is tagged as a pseudogene. The CDR3 covers 10 residues. CDR3 nucleotides: TGTGCCAGCAGCCTACCTGAAGCTTTCTTT. This sequence encodes CASSLPEAFF.

This clonotype is medium-sized in the sample. The chain couples TRBV25-1 to TRBJ1-6, with 8 positions matching TRBD1. The V gene's germline CDR1 is MGHDK and CDR2 SYGVNS. This CDR3 is 12 amino acids long. The V segment lost 7 bases and the J segment 7 bases; nucleotides outside the gene matches: 0. For the CDR3, the DNA is TGTGCCAGCACAGGGGGCAATTCACCCCTCCACTTT. It codes for CASTGGNSPLHF.

By proportion, this clonotype is medium-sized (0.01 to 0.1%). The gene calls are TRBV7-2 and TRBJ2-1; the match to TRBD2 covers 14 bases. The V segment lost 5 bases and the J segment 6 bases; nucleotides outside the gene matches: 9. This CDR3 is 17 amino acids long. Per germline, CDR1 SGHTA and CDR2 FQGNSA. The CDR3 bases are TGTGCCAGCAGCGTAAGGGGGACTAGCGGGAGTCCCAATGAGCAGTTCTTC. Residues: CASSVRGTSGSPNEQFF.

This clonotype was observed many times. The chain employs TRBV7-9 and TRBJ2-5; no definite D call. This CDR3 is built from 15 residues. V was cut by 5 bases and J by 1 base, with 14 bases left in between. The germline V gene has CDR1 SEHNR and CDR2 FQNEAQ (reference sequence). CDR3 DNA: TGTGCCAGCAGCGTTGGAGTTGAGGCCCAAGAGACCCAGTACTTC. This codes for CASSVGVEAQETQYF.

This clonotype came up many times. J is TRBJ2-7 and V is TRBV6-6; D remains ambiguous. The CDR3 has 13 residues. The germline V and J ends were trimmed by 2 bases and 6 bases, with 11 bases remaining between them. From germline, CDR1 is MNHNY and CDR2 SVGAGI (reference sequence). The CDR3 is CASSYQVGSEQYV. Written as DNA, the CDR3 is TGTGCCAGCAGTTACCAAGTGGGGTCCGAGCAGTACGTC.

Worth noting for this clonotype: One end of the junction fails to match germline, which may point to a read error. The V and J genes are TRBV28 and TRBJ1-2; TRBD1 might be the D (5 bases). The CDR3 is made up of 14 amino acids. Germline lookup yields CDR1 MDHEN and CDR2 SYDVKM. The CDR3 bases are TGTGCCAACAGAACTTCGACAGCCCAATATGGCTACGCCTTC. It translates to CANRTSTAQYGYAF.

The chain joins TRBV11-3 to TRBJ2-7, with TRBD1 matching 8 bases. Per germline, CDR1 SGHNT and CDR2 YENEEA. This CDR3 region has 13 residues. Germline trimming cut 3 bases from V and 9 bases from J; bases unmatched to any gene: 7. CDR3 region: CASSLSSGTGQYF. DNA for the CDR3: TGTGCCAGCAGCTTGTCGTCCGGGACAGGGCAGTACTTC.

The chain carries TRBV24-1 and TRBJ1-1, with D tentatively TRBD1 (6 bases). Trimming pared 7 bases from V and 0 bases from J, leaving 11 bases between. The germline gives CDR1 KGHDR, CDR2 SFDVKD. The CDR3 has 14 residues. The CDR3 DNA reads as TGTGCCACCAGCAGGGACACCTTGAACACTGAAGCTTTCTTT. Its translation is CATSRDTLNTEAFF.

Worth noting for this clonotype: Just one base apart from a much larger clone, this may be a read error. The chain couples TRBV12-3 or TRBV12-4 to TRBJ1-3; 7 nucleotides match TRBD1. Trimming removed 7 bases from V and 7 bases from J; junction bases left unmatched: 7. This CDR3 has 13 residues. The DNA of the CDR3 is TGTGCCAGCAAACCGACAGGGAGGAACACCATATATTTT. It translates to CASKPTGRNTIYF.

To note about this clonotype: At one boundary the junction diverges from the germline segment, which might be a read error. The chain is built from TRBV30 and TRBJ1-2; 7 positions agree with TRBD1. Germline V CDR1 and CDR2: GTSNPN, SVGIG (reference sequence). The CDR3 contains 13 residues. The CDR3 region is CARRGQLGNGYTF. The DNA of the CDR3 is TGTGCCCGGAGGGGACAGCTTGGGAATGGCTACACCTTC.